Sequencing of this T cell receptor beta chain was carried out in a study of blood T cell repertoires in COVID-19. As for the study in general: Samples came from the United States, Italy and Spain, spanning acute and convalescent COVID-19. T cells, B-cell-depleted T cells, or PBMCs provided the cDNA or gDNA that served as material.

Per germline, CDR1 SGHDT and CDR2 YYEEEE. The CDR3 runs to 14 residues. After removal of 4 bases from V and 8 bases from J, the junction contained 9 bases not matched to a gene. Authors' data handling: It was from reference gene primer amplification that nucleated cell counts were estimated. TCRdb's copy holds only in-frame clones and misses some; the assay was immunoSEQ multiplex PCR. V, J and clone size were drawn from that table, and D and trimming were deduced from the DNA. This table holds 150,000 to 200,000 clones, about 87% found once. This clonotype was sampled from a man in his sixties with acute or convalescent COVID-19. The V gene is TRBV5-6, the J gene TRBJ1-2, with 9 bases aligning to TRBD1. Specimen: peripheral blood. The DNA of the CDR3 is TGTGCCAGCAGCATCCGGGACAGGGTACTCGGCTACACCTTC. Protein: CASSIRDRVLGYTF. Complete variable domain (other parts from reference TRBV5-6 and TRBJ1-2): DAGVTQSPTHLIKTRGQQVTLRCSPKSGHDTVSWYQQALGQGPQFIFQYYEEEERQRGNFPDRFSGHQFPNYSSELNVNALLLGDSALYLCASSIRDRVLGYTFGSGTRLTVV.